This entry lists 24 T cell receptor beta chains sequenced from one sample in a study of cytomegalovirus exposure and HLA in healthy donors. A multiplex PCR was run with 60 Vbeta primers and 13 Jbeta primers. TCRdb's copy holds only in-frame clones and misses some; the assay was immunoSEQ multiplex PCR. The table records some 140,000 clones, approximately 80% of them present only once. The specimen sequenced was PBMCs. These receptors were collected from a female donor in good health and CMV-seropositive.

The chain uses TRBV11-2 and TRBJ2-3, with 8 bases matching TRBD2. This CDR3 contains 15 residues. V lost 1 base and J lost 1; bases outside the gene matches: 1. Germline-derived CDR1 and CDR2 are SGHAT and FQNNGV. The CDR3 DNA reads as TGTGCCAGCAGCTTAGCGGGACTAGGCACAGATACGCAGTATTTT. Protein product: CASSLAGLGTDTQYF.

The chain carries TRBV7-3 and TRBJ2-1, with 8 bases that match TRBD1. The CDR3 totals 16 residues. The germline V gene encodes CDR1 SGHTA and CDR2 FQGTGA. J lost 9 bases, V lost 0 bases, and 10 bases had no gene match. The DNA for the CDR3 is TGTGCCAGCAGCTTAACTGGACAGGGTATCCCCGGTGAGCAGTTCTTC. Its protein product is CASSLTGQGIPGEQFF.

This clone was detected a few times. The chain combines TRBV14 with TRBJ2-1; TRBD2 agrees at 7 bases. This CDR3 region has 14 residues. After removal of 3 bases from V and 2 bases from J, the junction contained 1 base not matched to a gene. Germline lookup yields CDR1 SGHDN and CDR2 FVKESK. The CDR3 bases are TGTGCCAGCAGCCAGGCGGGAGCCTACAATGAGCAGTTCTTC. Translating gives CASSQAGAYNEQFF.

The genes are TRBV13 and TRBJ2-1, with TRBD2 matching 16 bases. CDR3 length: 18 amino acids. V gave up 5 bases and J gave up 3 bases; unmatched junction bases: 7. CDR1 PRHDT and CDR2 FYEKMQ come from the germline V gene (reference sequence). The CDR3 DNA follows: TGTGCCAGCAGCAACGGGACTAGCGGGGGGGCGATCTACAATGAGCAGTTCTTC. Protein product: CASSNGTSGGAIYNEQFF.

This rearrangement joins TRBV2 to TRBJ2-5; TRBD2 aligns across 8 bases. Near its end, the DNA agrees better with TRBJ2-7, so the J call may be wrong. Germline-derived CDR1 and CDR2 are SNHLY and FYNNEI. The CDR3 runs 14 residues. The CDR3 sequence is CASRKSGSSYEQYF. The DNA for the CDR3 is TGTGCCAGCAGAAAGAGCGGGAGCTCCTACGAGCAGTACTTC.

The rearrangement joins TRBV7-3 to TRBJ2-2; 8 bases map to TRBD1. CDR3 size: 14 residues. The V gene end was trimmed by 5 bases and the J gene end by 4 bases; junction bases not matched to a gene: 3. Per the germline V gene, CDR1 is SGHTA and CDR2 is FQGTGA. In DNA, the CDR3 is TGTGCCAGCAGCATACAGGGGGTCACCGGGGAGCTGTTTTTT. It codes for CASSIQGVTGELFF.

CDR3 DNA: TGTGCCATCAGTGGGGCTAGCGACCAAGAGACCCAGTACTTC. Encoded protein: CAISGASDQETQYF. The chain is built from TRBV10-3 and TRBJ2-5, with a weak D call TRBD2 (6 bases). V was cut by 4 bases and J by 0 bases, with 9 bases left in between. The germline CDR1 and CDR2 sequences are ENHRY and SYGVKD. CDR3 length: 14 amino acids.

The rearrangement links TRBV2 to TRBJ2-3, with 8 bases aligning to TRBD2. This CDR3 comprises 13 residues. Germline V lookup: CDR1 SNHLY, CDR2 FYNNEI. V was clipped by 6 bases and J by 3 bases; unmatched bases: 2. The CDR3 DNA follows: TGTGCCAGCAGCGGGACTAGGACAGATACGCAGTATTTT. This encodes CASSGTRTDTQYF.

The table lists this clone with a few counts. The chain employs TRBV4-1 and TRBJ2-5, with 7 bases fitting TRBD1. This CDR3 region has 15 residues. Germline V CDR1 and CDR2: MGHRA, YSYEKL. V lost 4 bases and J lost 1; bases outside the gene matches: 6. The CDR3 loop is CASSRGQARQETQYF. CDR3 DNA sequence: TGCGCCAGCAGCCGAGGACAGGCCCGCCAAGAGACCCAGTACTTC.

The chain employs TRBV7-8 and TRBJ2-1, with 8 bases that match TRBD1. V gave up 1 base and J gave up 3 bases; unmatched junction bases: 2. This CDR3 region has 15 residues. CDR1 is SGHVS, CDR2 FQNEAQ, per germline. CDR3 amino acids: CASSLEGQGYNEQFF. The DNA for the CDR3 is TGTGCCAGCAGCTTAGAAGGACAGGGCTACAATGAGCAGTTCTTC.

The J gene is TRBJ1-5, the V gene TRBV27; no reliable D call. Trimming took off 7 bases at V and 1 base at J, with 11 bases between the two ends. The CDR3 is 14 residues long. Germline CDR1 and CDR2: MNHEY and SMNVEV (reference sequence). The CDR3 spells CASKEWSSNQPQHF. As DNA, the CDR3 is TGTGCCAGCAAGGAGTGGTCGAGCAATCAGCCCCAGCATTTT.

This clone was seen a few times. The rearrangement links TRBV6-6 to TRBJ1-2, with D hard to call. The V and J ends lost 7 bases and 2 bases respectively, with 5 bases between them. This CDR3 region has 11 residues. The germline V gene has CDR1 MNHNY and CDR2 SVGAGI (reference sequence). The CDR3: CASNLNYGYTF. The CDR3 DNA is TGTGCCAGCAACCTAAACTATGGCTACACCTTC.

This chain links TRBV10-3 with TRBJ1-1; tentatively, D is TRBD1 (5 bases). V lost 2 bases and J lost 1, with 14 bases in between. This CDR3 is built from 16 residues. Per germline, CDR1 ENHRY and CDR2 SYGVKD. The CDR3 loop reads CAISENPLTGNTEAFF. CDR3 in DNA: TGTGCCATCAGTGAGAACCCCCTAACAGGGAACACTGAAGCTTTCTTT.

This clone has a handful of counts. The chain recombines TRBV7-3 with TRBJ2-7, with a tentative D call TRBD2 (6 bases). Germline lookup yields CDR1 SGHTA and CDR2 FQGTGA. Trimming took 5 bases from V and 2 from J, leaving 13 bases between them. There are 14 residues in the CDR3. The chain's CDR3 is CASSPTWTTYEQYF. In nucleotides, the CDR3 is TGTGCCAGCAGCCCAACATGGACTACCTACGAGCAGTACTTC.

CDR3 amino acids: CASSHQQGLAYNSPLHF. Written as DNA, the CDR3 is TGTGCCAGCAGCCACCAACAGGGGTTAGCCTATAATTCACCCCTCCACTTT. The genes are TRBV4-2 and TRBJ1-6, with 7 bases matching TRBD1. The CDR3 runs 17 residues. V gave up 3 bases and J gave up 2 bases; unmatched junction bases: 7. Germline V lookup: CDR1 LGHNA, CDR2 YNFKEQ.

This clone has a handful of counts. V gene TRBV13 combines with J gene TRBJ1-6, with D tentatively TRBD1 (6 bases). The V gene lost 3 bases and the J gene lost 7 bases, with 13 bases spanning the gap. This CDR3 comprises 15 residues. Germline CDR1 is PRHDT and CDR2 is FYEKMQ (reference sequence). The CDR3 sequence is CASSFGGQSNSPLHF. CDR3 sequence (DNA): TGTGCCAGCAGCTTCGGTGGACAGAGCAATTCACCCCTCCACTTT.

Here the CDR3 DNA reads TGTGCCAGCAGCCTACAGGGGGCGTATGAGCAGTTCTTC. Residues: CASSLQGAYEQFF. V usage is TRBV7-6 and J usage is TRBJ2-1; 9 nucleotides line up with TRBD1. This CDR3 region has 13 residues. The V and J ends lost 5 bases and 8 bases, in that order; junction bases with no gene match: 4. Germline V gene data show CDR1 as SGHVS and CDR2 as FNYEAQ.

The genes are TRBV6-5 and TRBJ2-7; D is uncertain. The CDR3 totals 14 residues. The germline V gene encodes CDR1 MNHEY and CDR2 SVGAGI. V was trimmed by 6 bases and J by 6 bases, leaving 18 bases between them. The CDR3 coding sequence is TGTGCCAGCAGAGGCGGCCCCGACCCCATCGAGCAGTACTTC. Its translation: CASRGGPDPIEQYF.

The V gene is TRBV4-1, the J gene TRBJ2-7, with D perhaps TRBD1 (6 bases). The germline V and J ends were trimmed by 1 base and 6 bases, with 10 bases remaining between them. The CDR3 loop spans 13 amino acids. Germline assignment: CDR1 MGHRA and CDR2 YSYEKL. The CDR3 sequence: CASSQAQGLEQYF. CDR3 in DNA: TGCGCCAGCAGCCAAGCCCAGGGGCTCGAGCAGTACTTC.

The J gene is TRBJ2-7, the V gene TRBV9, with TRBD1 identical over 8 bases. After removal of 4 bases from V and 5 bases from J, the junction contained 8 bases not matched to a gene. This CDR3 comprises 14 residues. Looked up from germline, CDR1 is SGDLS and CDR2 is YYNGEE. The CDR3 region is CASSSGTGDDEQYF. CDR3 bases: TGTGCCAGCAGCTCGGGGACAGGCGACGACGAGCAGTACTTC.

This clone was picked up a small number of times. The chain recombines TRBV6-4 with TRBJ2-1, with TRBD2 matching over 11 bases. CDR1 and CDR2 (germline): MRHNA, SNTAGT. V was clipped by 6 bases and J by 2 bases; unmatched bases: 3. This CDR3 contains 15 residues. CDR3 sequence reads: CASSLAGGPYNEQFF. The CDR3 DNA follows: TGTGCCAGCAGCTTAGCGGGAGGGCCCTACAATGAGCAGTTCTTC.

The rearrangement links TRBV28 to TRBJ2-7; 8 bases line up with TRBD1. CDR3 length equals 15 residues. Germline V gene sequence: CDR1 MDHEN, CDR2 SYDVKM. The trim removed 2 bases at V and 5 bases at J, leaving 8 bases unmatched. In DNA, the CDR3 is TGTGCCAGCAGTTTAACCGGGACAGGACGGCACGAGCAGTACTTC. Encoded protein: CASSLTGTGRHEQYF. The full variable domain, its missing parts supplied by reference TRBV28 and TRBJ2-7, is DVKVTQSSRYLVKRTGEKVFLECVQDMDHENMFWYRQDPGLGLRLIYFSYDVKMKEKGDIPEGYSVSREKKERFSLILESASTNQTSMYLCASSLTGTGRHEQYFGPGTRLTVT.

The V call is TRBV16, the J call TRBJ1-2, with D perhaps TRBD1 (6 bases). Germline CDR1 reads KGHSY; CDR2 reads FQNENV. V lost 0 bases to trimming and J lost 6 bases, with 8 bases between them. The length of the CDR3 is 13 residues. The CDR3 loop is CASSQSAGDGYTF. The CDR3 DNA reads TGTGCCAGCAGCCAATCGGCAGGGGATGGCTACACCTTC.

This clone was recorded once. The chain is built from TRBV30 and TRBJ2-1; D gene unclear. Germline CDR1 and CDR2: GTSNPN and SVGIG (reference sequence). This CDR3 has 12 residues. V lost 4 bases to trimming and J lost 5 bases, with 9 bases between them. The CDR3 DNA is TGTGCCTGGAATGGGCAGAACAATGAGCAGTTCTTC. It yields the protein CAWNGQNNEQFF.